This T cell receptor (beta chain) derives from a study of regulatory T cells in long-lasting Graves disease. Study results and caveats: Favored gene segments in persistent disease were TRBV28, TRBJ1-2 and TRBJ2-5.

In building TCR beta libraries, iRepertoire HTBI primers were used together with Arm-PCR of CDR3 regions. TCRdb ran MiXCR on the multiplex PCR reads and lists one entry per CDR3 protein. The top ten clones hold 22% of a sample with about 200,000 distinct CDR3 sequences, around 16% of them seen once. Sample time point: newly diagnosed GD, antithyroid drugs for less than 3 months. From RNA extracted from PBMCs, the TCR library was made. An endocrinology unit in Xi'an, China, supplied the patients. Germline CDR1 SGHVS, CDR2 FNYEAQ. CDR3 size: 13 residues. Between the trimmed V and J ends, which lost 3 bases and 2 bases, there was a span of 8 bases. This clonotype was found many times. Its specificity is unknown.

The chain recombines TRBV7-6 with TRBJ2-7; D is unresolved. Material: peripheral blood mononuclear cells (PBMCs), obtained at new diagnosis, from a patient treated with antithyroid drugs. The sequence came from a female donor with Graves disease. As DNA, the CDR3 is TGTGCCAGCAGCTTGCAGGAAACCTACGAGCAGTACTTC. It encodes CASSLQETYEQYF. The full variable domain, rest sourced from reference TRBV7-6 and TRBJ2-7, is GAGVSQSPRYKVTKRGQDVALRCDPISGHVSLYWYRQALGQGPEFLTYFNYEAQQDKSGLPNDRFSAERPEGSISTLTIQRTEQRDSAMYRCASSLQETYEQYFGPGTRLTVT.